A single T cell receptor beta chain is shown here with its context. CDR1 is SGDLS, CDR2 YYNGEE, per germline. V lost 2 bases and J 3 bases, leaving 11 bases between the germline ends. This CDR3 is 14 amino acids long. The sampling schedule covered blood at baseline, cycle 4 day 1, and cycle 7 day 1. This sample was included in a study of OX40 agonist ivuxolimab in advanced cancers. Study-level background: Given to patients was ivuxolimab, an agonistic anti-OX40 (CD134) antibody. Hepatocellular carcinoma, melanoma, renal cell or head and neck cancer was diagnosed in the dose-escalation patients.

TCRdb's copy holds only in-frame clones and misses some; the assay was immunoSEQ multiplex PCR. The sample lists 73,000 or so clones; over 75% were seen once. The source material was CD4+ or CD8+ T cells sorted from blood, sampled in a trial of the OX40 agonist ivuxolimab. The source of this sequence is an adult with an advanced solid tumor such as melanoma, head and neck, liver or kidney cancer. The chain links TRBV9 to TRBJ2-5; D remains unclear. CDR3 nucleotide sequence: TGTGCCAGCAGCGTCCGTGGCGTCGAAGAGACCCAGTACTTC. It codes for CASSVRGVEETQYF. Full variable domain (missing parts from reference TRBV9 and TRBJ2-5): DSGVTQTPKHLITATGQRVTLRCSPRSGDLSVYWYQQSLDQGLQFLIQYYNGEERAKGNILERFSAQQFPDLHSELNLSSLELGDSALYFCASSVRGVEETQYFGPGTRLLVL.